A selection of T cell receptor beta chains follows, all from one sample in a study of T-cell reconstitution after alpha-beta-depleted transplantation in children. TCRdb recomputed calls from the PCR reads with MiXCR, one row per CDR3 protein. This table holds a few hundred thousand distinct CDR3 sequences, over 10% found once. The material was PBMCs, mostly from graft donor cells, obtained 360 days after TCRalphabeta/CD19-depleted stem cell transplant. These receptors all come from a male patient between 5 and 17 years old who had a stem cell transplant for acute myeloid leukemia, so the T cells may come from the graft donor. Each CDR3 is given with its conserved first and last residue.

>TRBV7-3|TRBJ2-1
CASSLLREYNEQFF
>TRBV3-1|TRBJ1-4
CASNLGNEKLFF
>TRBV20-1|TRBJ2-1
CSAERDPSSYNEQFF
>TRBV20-1|TRBJ2-1
CSATFWSSGRNEQFF
>TRBV7-9|TRBJ2-1
CASTEGGATNEQFF
>TRBV20-1|TRBJ2-5
CSASIRGTETQYF
>TRBV14|TRBJ2-5
CASSRRTGSRETQYF
>TRBV29-1|TRBJ2-1
CSFGLAGYNEQFF
>TRBV7-9|TRBJ1-1
CASSSLLTGGNTEAFF
>TRBV2|TRBJ2-1
CASNPLQNEQFF
>TRBV29-1|TRBJ2-7
CSVVRNYEQYF
>TRBV5-1|TRBJ2-1
CASSLLSSGIIYNEQFF
>TRBV20-1|TRBJ1-2
CSASGRGWYGYTF
>TRBV4-3|TRBJ2-7
CASSQDAQYYEQYF
>TRBV20-1|TRBJ2-7
CSAQTLAGVSGEQYF
>TRBV20-1|TRBJ2-7
CSAYFTRGAFYEQYF
>TRBV7-3|TRBJ2-3
CASSLAPFGDTQYF
>TRBV12-3/TRBV12-4|TRBJ2-5
CASRKTGGETQYF
>TRBV20-1|TRBJ2-1
CSARVILTSPPRENNEQFF
>TRBV20-1|TRBJ1-2
CSANRQDLGYTF
>TRBV27|TRBJ2-3
CASSPGKRAGWADTQYF
>TRBV7-6|TRBJ2-1
CASSPREGVGNEQFF
>TRBV29-1|TRBJ2-7
CSVGTDNLWEQYF
>TRBV28|TRBJ2-3
CASSLLPLQDRVRTDTQYF
>TRBV3-1|TRBJ2-5
CASSPGRQETQYF
>TRBV4-3|TRBJ2-4
CASSQGSGKNIQYF
>TRBV5-1|TRBJ2-1
CASSALNLAGGLGSEQFF
>TRBV5-1|TRBJ2-2
CASSLAAPTGELFF